Listed here is a single T cell receptor (beta chain). Its antigen remains unknown. Trimming removed 0 bases at V and 12 bases at J, with 18 bases between. The CDR3 spans 15 residues. Germline V CDR1 and CDR2: SNHLY, FYNNEI. This entry is derived from a study of blood T cells in healthy people across ages. Points from the study as a whole: Older individuals had lower TCR beta diversity per million T cells (the decline was roughly linear). Total diversity from one million sequenced T cells was likely underestimated.

Healthy Caucasian individuals from Russia aged about 6 to 100 served as donors. A J-beta primer mix and a sample-barcoded 5' primer were used in a second PCR of about 7 to 12 cycles. Sequencing of every sample gave 3 million or more CDR3-containing paired-end reads. TCRdb passed the 5' RACE reads through MiXCR, listing each CDR3 protein once. This table has about 830,000 distinct CDR3 sequences, around 68% appearing once. This chain links TRBV2 with TRBJ2-1; D ambiguous. The material sequenced was blood. The receptor was isolated from a man aged 25-40 years in good health. CDR3 coding DNA: TGTGCCAGCAGTGAAGCGGTTGAGACAACTGGACCGCAGTTCTTC. Translating gives CASSEAVETTGPQFF.